These 30 T cell receptor beta chains were sequenced from one sample in a study of Graves' ophthalmopathy and Graves' hyperthyroidism. RNA served as the template for amplifying TCR beta CDR3 regions. RT-PCR with HTBI primers came first, then second-round multiplex PCR. TCRdb passed the multiplex PCR reads through MiXCR, listing each CDR3 protein once. This sample has 200,000 to 250,000 distinct CDR3 sequences, with under 25% found just once. Sequencing was performed on peripheral blood. The receptors originated from a woman aged 50 to 60 with Graves' ophthalmopathy.

This clonotype was counted many times. This CDR3 is CASSSTPTSGRLIAKNIQYF. The CDR3 coding sequence is TGTGCCAGTAGTTCTACCCCGACTAGCGGGAGACTAATAGCCAAAAACATTCAGTACTTC. V is TRBV19 and J is TRBJ2-4; 12 positions agree with TRBD2. Germline-derived CDR1 and CDR2 are LNHDA and SQIVND (reference sequence). The J segment lost 0 bases and the V segment lost 5 bases, leaving 14 bases of the junction unmatched. There are 20 residues in the CDR3.

This clonotype was seen repeatedly, ten times or more. This sequence joins TRBV11-2 and TRBJ2-5; TRBD2 agrees at 14 bases. CDR3 size: 22 residues. The ends lost 0 bases at V and 1 base at J; junction bases unmatched: 16. Germline lookup yields CDR1 SGHAT and CDR2 FQNNGV. CDR3 sequence reads: CASSLDPGVSTSGRASQETQYF. DNA for the CDR3: TGTGCCAGCAGCTTAGATCCCGGCGTTTCGACTAGCGGGAGGGCCTCCCAAGAGACCCAGTACTTC.

This clonotype was seen at least ten times. The chain employs TRBV28 and TRBJ1-2, with 7 bases fitting TRBD1. V lost 6 bases to trimming and J lost 2 bases; unmatched junction nucleotides: 6. CDR1 and CDR2 from the germline V gene are MDHEN and SYDVKM. The CDR3 has 14 residues. CDR3 DNA sequence: TGTGCCAGCAGGTCAGGGGGATCGAACTATGGCTACACCTTC. It translates to CASRSGGSNYGYTF.

In regard to this clonotype: This may be a read error: a much more frequent sequence differs by one nucleotide. The chain has TRBV19 and TRBJ2-2; 8 bases align to TRBD2. Trimming at V came to 5 bases and at J to 4 bases, leaving 9 bases not matched to a gene. Germline assignment: CDR1 LNHDA and CDR2 SQIVND (reference sequence). The CDR3 extends over 16 amino acids. CDR3: CASSGTGGTSTGELFF. CDR3 DNA: TGTGCCAGTAGTGGAACGGGAGGGACGAGCACCGGGGAGCTGTTTTTT.

This clonotype was detected many times. The chain couples TRBV6-1 to TRBJ2-7; D gene ambiguous. The germline CDR1 and CDR2 sequences are MNHNS and SASEGT. The CDR3 sequence is 14 residues long. Trimming pared 6 bases from V and 5 bases from J, leaving 17 bases between. Here the CDR3 reads CASSRPPVTHEQYF. CDR3 bases: TGTGCCAGCAGCCGGCCCCCAGTCACGCACGAGCAGTACTTC.

There are many counts of this clonotype. The rearrangement uses TRBV7-9 and TRBJ2-7; perhaps TRBD1 as D (6 bases). The CDR3 loop spans 14 amino acids. Germline V gene lookup returns CDR1 SEHNR and CDR2 FQNEAQ (reference sequence). V was trimmed by 4 bases and J by 2 bases, leaving 12 bases between them. The CDR3 nucleotides are TGTGCCAGCAGCTCCGGGACACACACCTACGAGCAGTACTTC. Residues: CASSSGTHTYEQYF.

This clonotype was seen repeatedly, ten times or more. The chain couples TRBV11-2 to TRBJ1-2; D is uncertain. V dropped 6 bases and J dropped 4 bases, with 12 bases sitting between them. The CDR3 runs to 13 residues. CDR1 is SGHAT, CDR2 FQNNGV, per germline. CDR3 residues: CASRRDSGYGYTF. CDR3 DNA sequence: TGTGCCAGCAGGCGCGATTCGGGCTATGGCTACACCTTC.

This clonotype has a count of ten or more. The J gene is TRBJ1-5, the V gene TRBV6-5; 9 bases are shared with TRBD1. CDR1 and CDR2 (germline): MNHEY, SVGAGI. V lost 6 bases, J lost 2 bases, and 11 bases stayed unmatched. The CDR3 consists of 17 residues. The CDR3 loop reads CASSGTGSGVGNQPQHF. The CDR3 region has the DNA TGTGCCAGCAGCGGGACAGGGAGCGGCGTAGGCAATCAGCCCCAGCATTTT.

This clonotype showed up many times. The rearrangement joins TRBV27 to TRBJ2-5, with 7 bases aligning to TRBD1. Losses at the gene ends were 3 bases for V and 2 bases for J; bases not matched to a gene: 6. This CDR3 has 15 amino acids. Germline CDR1 reads MNHEY; CDR2 reads SMNVEV (reference sequence). The CDR3 DNA sequence: TGTGCCAGCAGTTTCTACGGACAGGCGCAAGAGACCCAGTACTTC. The encoded protein is CASSFYGQAQETQYF.

This clonotype was recorded at least ten times. The CDR3 DNA follows: TGCAGCGTTGTTGACCAGTCCTACAATGAGCAGTTCTTC. It translates to CSVVDQSYNEQFF. The rearrangement joins TRBV29-1 to TRBJ2-1; D remains ambiguous. V was clipped by 4 bases and J by 1 base, with 8 bases between them. The CDR3 totals 13 residues. Germline V lookup: CDR1 SQVTM, CDR2 ANQGSEA.

This clonotype showed up many times. The chain joins TRBV6-5 to TRBJ2-5, with D possibly being TRBD1 (6 bases). V shed 4 bases and J shed 2 bases, with 14 bases lying between them. In germline, CDR1 is MNHEY, CDR2 SVGAGI. The CDR3 spans 15 residues. The CDR3 region is CASSFSGTRQETQYF. Written as DNA, the CDR3 is TGTGCCAGCAGTTTCTCCGGGACACGACAAGAGACCCAGTACTTC.

The sample holds many counts of this clonotype. The chain joins TRBV19 to TRBJ2-6, with D possibly called TRBD1 or TRBD2 (5 bases each). The CDR3 has 17 amino acids. The germline V gene encodes CDR1 LNHDA and CDR2 SQIVND (reference sequence). V lost 6 bases, J lost 2 bases, and 17 bases lay in between. The CDR3 DNA is TGTGCCAGTAGGGGACGGTCGCAGGGCCCTGGGGCCAACGTCCTGACTTTC. This gives the protein CASRGRSQGPGANVLTF.

CDR3 nucleotide sequence: TGCAGTGCCCCTCGACTAGGCGAAGAGACCCAGTACTTC. This codes for CSAPRLGEETQYF. V is TRBV20-1 and J is TRBJ2-7; D might be TRBD2 (6 bases). The DNA end favors TRBJ2-5, so the J call may be wrong. The germline V gene has CDR1 DFQATT and CDR2 SNEGSKA (reference sequence). The CDR3 is 13 amino acids.

This clonotype has at least ten counts. The chain links TRBV11-2 to TRBJ2-5; D possibly corresponds to TRBD1 (5 bases). There are 15 residues in the CDR3. Trimming cost V 1 base and J 2 bases, with 11 bases left between them. Germline lookup yields CDR1 SGHAT and CDR2 FQNNGV. The CDR3 loop is CASSLGGRLQETQYF. The CDR3 DNA reads as TGTGCCAGCAGCTTAGGGGGCAGACTGCAAGAGACCCAGTACTTC.

This clonotype was seen repeatedly, ten times or more. The chain joins TRBV7-8 to TRBJ2-1; 9 positions match TRBD2. This CDR3 comprises 15 residues. CDR1 and CDR2 from the germline V gene are SGHVS and FQNEAQ. The V segment lost 4 bases and the J segment 7 bases; nucleotides outside the gene matches: 8. The CDR3 here is CASSSGSGRGNEQFF. The CDR3 nucleotides read TGTGCCAGCAGCTCAGGTAGCGGGAGAGGTAATGAGCAGTTCTTC.

Many counts were recorded for this clonotype. V usage is TRBV6-4 and J usage is TRBJ2-1; 10 bases are a match to TRBD2. With V trimmed by 2 bases and J by 8 bases, 6 bases remained unmatched. The CDR3 spans 15 residues. From germline, CDR1 is MRHNA and CDR2 SNTAGT. The CDR3 loop reads CASSDRASGSDEQFF. The CDR3, as DNA: TGTGCCAGCAGTGACCGGGCTAGCGGGAGCGATGAGCAGTTCTTC.

This clonotype was seen at least ten times. V usage is TRBV5-1 and J usage is TRBJ2-5; no clear D gene. The CDR3 totals 14 residues. Deletions cut 1 base from V and 1 base from J, with 8 bases between. Germline loops: CDR1 SGHRS, CDR2 YFSETQ. CDR3 DNA: TGCGCCAGCAGCTTGAGCGCAGCCCAAGAGACCCAGTACTTC. This codes for CASSLSAAQETQYF. The whole variable domain, filled in from reference TRBV5-1 and TRBJ2-5, reads KAGVTQTPRYLIKTRGQQVTLSCSPISGHRSVSWYQQTPGQGLQFLFEYFSETQRNKGNFPGRFSGRQFSNSRSEMNVSTLELGDSALYLCASSLSAAQETQYFGPGTRLLVL.

This clonotype occurred many times. This chain connects TRBV6-5 to TRBJ2-6; D tentatively fits TRBD1 or TRBD2 (5 bases each). The CDR3 length is 16 residues. Germline V gene lookup returns CDR1 MNHEY and CDR2 SVGAGI. Trimming pared 0 bases from V and 7 bases from J, leaving 13 bases between. CDR3 sequence reads: CASSYSVGTFANVLTF. The CDR3 DNA sequence: TGTGCCAGCAGTTACTCTGTAGGGACCTTCGCCAACGTCCTGACTTTC.

This clonotype showed up many times. This sequence joins TRBV29-1 and TRBJ2-5, with D tentatively TRBD1 or TRBD2 (5 bases each). Between the trimmed V and J ends, which lost 7 bases and 9 bases, there was a span of 21 bases. This CDR3 is built from 13 residues. Germline-derived CDR1 and CDR2 are SQVTM and ANQGSEA. DNA of the CDR3: TGCAGCGCTGTGTCAGGGTGGGGGTGGTCCCAGTACTTC. It specifies CSAVSGWGWSQYF.

This clonotype has ten or more counts. J is TRBJ1-2 and V is TRBV11-1; TRBD1 matches 12 bases. From germline, CDR1 is SGHAT and CDR2 FQDESV (reference sequence). There are 18 residues in the CDR3. V lost 0 bases to trimming and J lost 4 bases; unmatched junction nucleotides: 9. The CDR3 DNA sequence: TGTGCCAGCAGCTTAGCGCGCCTTGGGACAGGGGGCTCCTATGGCTACACCTTC. It is translated as CASSLARLGTGGSYGYTF.

This clonotype was detected many times. The chain uses TRBV12-3 or TRBV12-4 and TRBJ1-1; D ambiguous. With 5 bases removed from V and 5 bases from J, the gap between germline ends came to 9 bases. The CDR3 covers 12 residues. CDR3 DNA sequence: TGTGCCAGCAGTCCTACGGTTACTGAAGCTTTCTTT. Translated: CASSPTVTEAFF.

This clonotype was counted many times. A clone one base away is much larger, so this may be a read error. This rearrangement joins TRBV18 to TRBJ2-5; D not certain. The germline V and J ends were trimmed by 2 bases and 5 bases, with 3 bases remaining between them. Germline values: CDR1 KGHSH, CDR2 LQKENI. This CDR3 is 11 amino acids long. CDR3 sequence reads: CASSPEETQYF. The CDR3 DNA reads TGTGCCAGCTCACCAGAGGAGACCCAGTACTTC. Filled out from reference TRBV18 and TRBJ2-5, the complete variable domain reads NAGVMQNPRHLVRRRGQEARLRCSPMKGHSHVYWYRQLPEEGLKFMVYLQKENIIDESGMPKERFSAEFPKEGPSILRIQQVVRGDSAAYFCASSPEETQYFGPGTRLLVL.

This clonotype has ten or more counts. The V and J genes are TRBV7-2 and TRBJ2-2; D gene ambiguous. The CDR3 length is 15 residues. With 0 bases removed from V and 4 bases from J, the gap between germline ends came to 9 bases. Germline lookup yields CDR1 SGHTA and CDR2 FQGNSA. The CDR3 DNA sequence: TGTGCCAGCAGCTTAGCGAGGACCGGCACCGGGGAGCTGTTTTTT. Its translation is CASSLARTGTGELFF.

The gene calls are TRBV28 and TRBJ2-5, with 8 bases that match TRBD2. The assigned J gene may be wrong: the sequence end matches TRBJ2-4 better. The CDR3 is 15 amino acids. Per germline, CDR1 MDHEN and CDR2 SYDVKM. In nucleotides, the CDR3 is TGTGCCAGCAGTCACGGGACTAGTGGCAAAAACATTCAGTACTTC. Its protein product is CASSHGTSGKNIQYF.

This clonotype appeared a few times. The chain employs TRBV28 and TRBJ2-3; 7 nucleotides agree with TRBD2. The CDR3 extends over 17 amino acids. V was clipped by 5 bases and J by 6 bases; unmatched bases: 17. The germline V gene encodes CDR1 MDHEN and CDR2 SYDVKM. The CDR3 here is CASSPRRAGVVSDTQYF. DNA for the CDR3: TGTGCCAGCAGTCCCCGCCGGGCGGGAGTGGTTTCTGATACGCAGTATTTT.

In this sample, this clonotype turned up a few times. The chain combines TRBV6-1 with TRBJ1-5; 8 bases are a match to TRBD1. The junction had 13 bases not matched to a gene; V was cut back by 6 bases and J by 6 bases. This CDR3 contains 16 residues. Germline V CDR1 and CDR2: MNHNS, SASEGT. The CDR3 DNA reads TGTGCCAGCAGCAGTACAGACAGGGGTGTATTTCAGCCCCAGCATTTT. The encoded protein is CASSSTDRGVFQPQHF.

This clonotype came up many times. The chain has TRBV27 and TRBJ2-7, with D tentatively TRBD1 (5 bases). V was clipped by 2 bases and J by 3 bases, with 11 bases between them. The germline V gene encodes CDR1 MNHEY and CDR2 SMNVEV (reference sequence). This CDR3 is 14 amino acids long. Written as DNA, the CDR3 is TGTGCCAGCAGTTTACAAGACAGCCTCTACGAGCAGTACTTC. Translation gives CASSLQDSLYEQYF.

V is TRBV7-3 and J is TRBJ2-2; 11 nucleotides agree with TRBD1. The germline V gene has CDR1 SGHTA and CDR2 FQGTGA. The CDR3 has 16 residues. V shed 4 bases and J 4 bases; nucleotides not matched to a gene: 5. As DNA, the CDR3 is TGTGCCAGCAGCTCCCCGGGACAGGGGGGCACCGGGGAGCTGTTTTTT. Translating it yields CASSSPGQGGTGELFF.

This clonotype was counted at least ten times. The chain links TRBV12-3 or TRBV12-4 to TRBJ2-7; D uncertain. The CDR3 is 14 amino acids. The V and J ends lost 0 bases and 1 base respectively, with 7 bases between them. CDR3 sequence (DNA): TGTGCCAGCAGTTTAGCCCTCCGATCCTACGAGCAGTACTTC. It translates to CASSLALRSYEQYF.

This clonotype has ten or more counts. Here the CDR3 DNA reads TGTGCCAGCAGTGAAGGAGGTCAGCACCACCACTTT. It encodes CASSEGGQHHHF. The chain is built from TRBV6-1 and TRBJ1-6; D not certain. CDR1 is MNHNS and CDR2 is SASEGT in the germline V gene. Deletions cut 1 base from V and 18 bases from J, with 13 bases between. The CDR3 length is 12 residues.